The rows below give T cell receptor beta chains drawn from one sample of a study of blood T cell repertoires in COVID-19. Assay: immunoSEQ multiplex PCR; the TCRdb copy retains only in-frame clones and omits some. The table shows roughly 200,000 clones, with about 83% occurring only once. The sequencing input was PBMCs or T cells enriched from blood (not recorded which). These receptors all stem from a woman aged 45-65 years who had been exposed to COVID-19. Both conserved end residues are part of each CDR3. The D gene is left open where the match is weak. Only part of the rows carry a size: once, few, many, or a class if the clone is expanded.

TGCGCCAGCAGCTTGGGTTCGGGTCAAGGAACAGATACGCAGTATTTT,CASSLGSGQGTDTQYF,16,-,-,TRBJ2-3,TRBV5-1
TGTGCCACCAGCGTACAGAATAGCAATCAGCCCCAGCATTTT,CATSVQNSNQPQHF,14,-,-,TRBJ1-5,TRBV15
TGTGCCAGCAGTGACGGGGGGAACGGGGAGACCCAGTACTTC,CASSDGGNGETQYF,14,TRBD2,-,TRBJ2-5,TRBV14
TGTGCCGCAACAGGGGTAAGGGAAGAGACCCAGTACTTC,CAATGVREETQYF,13,TRBD1,-,TRBJ2-5,TRBV10-3
TGCAGTGCTAGTAATCCGACAAAAAAGGATTCACCCCTCCACTTT,CSASNPTKKDSPLHF,15,-,once,TRBJ1-6,TRBV20-1
TGTGCCAGCTCACCACAAACAGGGGTAGAGACCCAGTACTTC,CASSPQTGVETQYF,14,TRBD1,-,TRBJ2-5,TRBV18
TGTGCCAGCTCACCTGGGACAGGAGTCAATCAGCCCCAGCATTTT,CASSPGTGVNQPQHF,15,TRBD1,-,TRBJ1-5,TRBV18
TGTGCCAGCAGTTTGTACGGGGGGGCCTCCTACAATGAGCAGTTCTTC,CASSLYGGASYNEQFF,16,TRBD2,-,TRBJ2-1,TRBV27
TGTGCCAGCAGTCTCAGGGGACGGGGTGAAAAACTGTTTTTT,CASSLRGRGEKLFF,14,-,-,TRBJ1-4,TRBV6-5
TGTGCCAGTAGCAACTTTCGACTAGCGGGGGCCTCCTACAATGAGCAGTTCTTC,CASSNFRLAGASYNEQFF,18,TRBD2,-,TRBJ2-1,TRBV19
TGCGCCAGCAGCCAAGTACCCTTTGTAGCAGGGGCTAGGGAGAACACTGAAGCTTTCTTT,CASSQVPFVAGARENTEAFF,20,-,once,TRBJ1-1,TRBV4-3
TGTGCCAGCAGTCCCGCCCGGGGGATTAACACTGAAGCTTTCTTT,CASSPARGINTEAFF,15,-,-,TRBJ1-1,TRBV28
TGTGCCAGCAGCTTGGGAGACAGTCCTTCCTACGAGCAGTACTTC,CASSLGDSPSYEQYF,15,-,-,TRBJ2-7,TRBV5-5
TGCGCCAGCAATACCGGGACAGGGGCGTTAGGGACTGAAGCTTTCTTT,CASNTGTGALGTEAFF,16,TRBD1,-,TRBJ1-1,TRBV5-1
TGTGCCATCGGGAGTCGCTCCTACAATGAGCAGTTCTTC,CAIGSRSYNEQFF,13,-,-,TRBJ2-1,TRBV10-3
TGTGCCTGGAGTGCTGTCTCTGGCTACACCTTC,CAWSAVSGYTF,11,-,-,TRBJ1-2,TRBV30
TGTGCCAGCAGTCAGTCTGACAGGGGTACTGAAGCTTTCTTT,CASSQSDRGTEAFF,14,TRBD1,few,TRBJ1-1,TRBV3-1/TRBV3-2
TGCGCCAGCAGCCAAGAGGGCGGGGGAATTACCGGGGAGCTGTTTTTT,CASSQEGGGITGELFF,16,TRBD2,few,TRBJ2-2,TRBV4-1
TGTGCCAGTAGTATCGACAGTGGAGGGGAGACCCAGTACTTC,CASSIDSGGETQYF,14,-,few,TRBJ2-5,TRBV19
TGTGCCAGTAGTACACACGGCAGGGACACTGAAGCTTTCTTT,CASSTHGRDTEAFF,14,-,-,TRBJ1-1,TRBV19
TGCGCCAGCAGCTTGGTCAGGACAGACGATGAGCAGTTCTTC,CASSLVRTDDEQFF,14,-,-,TRBJ2-1,TRBV5-1
TGCGCCAGCAGCCAAGAGCGCGGGGGCCCTCTCCTCTTC,CASSQERGGPLLF,13,-,-,TRBJ1-2,TRBV4-3
TGTGCCAGCAGCTTAGCCCTAGCGGGCGGCTACAATGAGCAGTTCTTC,CASSLALAGGYNEQFF,16,TRBD2,-,TRBJ2-1,TRBV7-2